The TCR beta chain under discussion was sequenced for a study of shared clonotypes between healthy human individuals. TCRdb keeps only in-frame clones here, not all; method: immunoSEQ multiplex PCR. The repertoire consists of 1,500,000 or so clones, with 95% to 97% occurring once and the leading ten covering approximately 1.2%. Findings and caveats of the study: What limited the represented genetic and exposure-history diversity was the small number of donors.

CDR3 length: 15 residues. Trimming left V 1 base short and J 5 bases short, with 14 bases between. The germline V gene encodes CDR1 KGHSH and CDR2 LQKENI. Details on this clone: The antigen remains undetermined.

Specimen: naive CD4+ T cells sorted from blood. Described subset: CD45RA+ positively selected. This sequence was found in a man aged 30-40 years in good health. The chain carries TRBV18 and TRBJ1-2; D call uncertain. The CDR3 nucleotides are TGTGCCAGCTCACCACTCGACACGTCAGCTTATGGCTACACCTTC. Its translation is CASSPLDTSAYGYTF.